The 27 T cell receptor beta chains given below trace back to one sample, sequenced in a study of blood T cells in healthy people across ages. Alongside a J-beta primer mix, a sample-barcoded 5' primer served in a second PCR lasting roughly 6 to 11 cycles. From the 5' RACE reads, TCRdb called clonotypes with MiXCR, one entry per CDR3 protein. The profile shows 1.5 million to 1.8 million distinct CDR3 sequences, approximately 39% of them singletons. Material: blood. Every receptor here comes from a woman between 18 and 29 years old in good health.

The chain employs TRBV4-3 and TRBJ2-1; 10 bases line up with TRBD2. The J call is in doubt because the DNA end fits TRBJ2-7 better. Germline V lookup: CDR1 LGHNA, CDR2 YSLEER. The CDR3 sequence is 16 residues long. CDR3 sequence reads: CASSFGLAEAYNEQYF. The CDR3 DNA is TGCGCCAGCAGCTTCGGACTAGCGGAAGCCTACAATGAGCAGTACTTC.

This clonotype has a handful of counts. This chain uses TRBV27 with TRBJ2-3; 7 nucleotides line up with TRBD1. The CDR3 sequence is 16 residues long. Germline CDR1 and CDR2: MNHEY and SMNVEV (reference sequence). The V gene end was trimmed by 2 bases and the J gene end by 3 bases; junction bases not matched to a gene: 8. CDR3 region: CASSLRGPGGTDTQYF. The CDR3 DNA reads as TGTGCCAGCAGTTTAAGAGGCCCAGGGGGTACAGATACGCAGTATTTT.

This clonotype has a handful of counts. V usage is TRBV5-5 and J usage is TRBJ1-1, with D uncertain. The germline CDR1 and CDR2 sequences are SGHKS and YYEKEE (reference sequence). Trimming left V 0 bases short and J 6 bases short, with 15 bases between. This CDR3 region has 15 residues. The chain's CDR3 is CASSLDPGRRAEAFF. The CDR3 DNA reads TGTGCCAGCAGCTTGGATCCCGGGAGGAGGGCTGAAGCTTTCTTT.

This sequence joins TRBV10-3 and TRBJ1-6; possibly TRBD1 for D (6 bases). CDR1 is ENHRY and CDR2 is SYGVKD in the germline V gene. V was pared by 3 bases and J by 10 bases, with 7 bases between. The CDR3 contains 12 residues. This CDR3 reads CAISDRGSPLHF. DNA of the CDR3: TGTGCCATCAGTGACAGGGGCTCACCCCTCCACTTT.

The rearrangement links TRBV27 to TRBJ2-3, with D tentatively TRBD2 (6 bases). Germline loops: CDR1 MNHEY, CDR2 SMNVEV (reference sequence). This CDR3 is built from 16 residues. Trimming removed 7 bases from V and 0 bases from J, with 17 bases in between. The CDR3 bases are TGTGCCAGCAAGTTGGTAGCCAGCGGGAGCACAGATACGCAGTATTTT. Encoded protein: CASKLVASGSTDTQYF.

This clonotype was seen a few times. The chain joins TRBV20-1 to TRBJ1-6, with D possibly TRBD1 on 6 matching bases. V lost 1 base to trimming and J lost 6 bases, with 16 bases between them. The CDR3 is 16 residues long. In germline, CDR1 is DFQATT, CDR2 SNEGSKA (reference sequence). CDR3 residues: CSARVDGGPGNSPLHF. As DNA, the CDR3 is TGCAGTGCTAGAGTGGATGGGGGCCCTGGTAATTCACCCCTCCACTTT.

This clonotype was observed a few times. One end of the junction fails to match germline, which may point to a read error. The rearrangement joins TRBV7-7 to TRBJ2-3, with a weak D call TRBD1 (6 bases). CDR1 and CDR2 (germline): SSHAT, FNYEAQ (reference sequence). This CDR3 is built from 15 residues. The CDR3 spells CASSCGQPTTDTQYF. CDR3 nucleotide sequence: TGTGCTAGCAGCTGTGGACAGCCCACCACAGATACGCAGTATTTT.

This clonotype appeared many times. The chain is built from TRBV4-2 and TRBJ2-3, with 12 positions matching TRBD2. The CDR3 runs to 16 residues. After removal of 4 bases from V and 4 bases from J, the junction contained 6 bases not matched to a gene. Germline CDR1 is LGHNA and CDR2 is YNFKEQ. The CDR3 DNA follows: TGTGCCAGCAGCCCCCGACTAGCGGGGGTTTCAGATACGCAGTATTTT. Amino acids: CASSPRLAGVSDTQYF.

V is TRBV18 and J is TRBJ1-1; D not resolved. Germline CDR1 reads KGHSH; CDR2 reads LQKENI. V was shortened by 1 base and J by 5 bases, with 17 bases between the two germline ends. The CDR3 is 16 amino acids. The CDR3 protein is CASSPLKGRGKTEAFF. DNA of the CDR3: TGTGCCAGCTCACCACTCAAAGGACGGGGAAAGACTGAAGCTTTCTTT. The full variable domain, completed using reference TRBV18 and TRBJ1-1, is NAGVMQNPRHLVRRRGQEARLRCSPMKGHSHVYWYRQLPEEGLKFMVYLQKENIIDESGMPKERFSAEFPKEGPSILRIQQVVRGDSAAYFCASSPLKGRGKTEAFFGQGTRLTVV.

This clonotype was seen once. Sequence at one end of the junction differs from germline and may be a read error. The chain couples TRBV5-1 to TRBJ1-2, with D possibly matching TRBD1 (6 bases). Germline values: CDR1 SGHRS, CDR2 YFSETQ. The CDR3 is 14 amino acids. The CDR3 bases are TGCACCAGCAGCGTGCCCAGGGGAGACTATGGCTACACCTTC. This codes for CTSSVPRGDYGYTF. The whole variable domain, remainder taken from reference TRBV5-1 and TRBJ1-2, is KAGVTQTPRYLIKTRGQQVTLSCSPISGHRSVSWYQQTPGQGLQFLFEYFSETQRNKGNFPGRFSGRQFSNSRSEMNVSTLELGDSALYLCTSSVPRGDYGYTFGSGTRLTVV.

This clonotype was picked up a small number of times. This sequence joins TRBV6-2 or TRBV6-3 and TRBJ2-5; 9 nucleotides align to TRBD1. The J call may be incorrect, as the DNA end agrees better with TRBJ2-7. Germline CDR1 MNHEY, CDR2 SVGEGT. The CDR3 loop spans 14 amino acids. The CDR3, as DNA: TGTGCCAGCAGTTACGGGACAGGGATCGACGAGCAGTACTTC. Amino acids: CASSYGTGIDEQYF.

The gene calls are TRBV4-1 and TRBJ1-2, with D hard to call. The CDR3 spans 16 residues. Per the germline V gene, CDR1 is MGHRA and CDR2 is YSYEKL. V was trimmed by 3 bases and J by 0 bases, leaving 14 bases between them. CDR3 residues: CASSHSWGVTNYGYTF. CDR3 DNA: TGCGCCAGCAGCCATAGTTGGGGTGTGACTAACTATGGCTACACCTTC.

J is TRBJ2-5 and V is TRBV6-1; 8 positions match TRBD2. Germline CDR1 MNHNS, CDR2 SASEGT. There are 14 residues in the CDR3. V gave up 4 bases and J gave up 11 bases; unmatched junction bases: 12. This CDR3 is CASSGVSGANEQYF. In DNA form, the CDR3 reads TGTGCCAGCAGTGGGGTTAGCGGGGCCAATGAGCAGTACTTC.

The J gene is TRBJ2-1, the V gene TRBV29-1, with TRBD2 identical over 13 bases. The CDR3 is made up of 14 amino acids. Germline V gene data show CDR1 as SQVTM and CDR2 as ANQGSEA. V was clipped by 6 bases and J by 9 bases; unmatched bases: 8. The CDR3 spells CSVALAGGPAEQFF. The DNA of the CDR3 is TGCAGCGTCGCACTAGCGGGAGGGCCCGCTGAGCAGTTCTTC.

About this clonotype itself: Without the conserved terminal phenylalanine or tryptophan, this CDR3 likely stems from a read error. The chain carries TRBV7-2 and TRBJ2-7; D is possibly TRBD2 (5 bases). Germline loops: CDR1 SGHTA, CDR2 FQGNSA. V lost 4 bases and J lost 4, with 14 bases in between. The CDR3 is made up of 14 amino acids. In DNA, the CDR3 is TGTGCCAGCAGCTACCTAGCCGCCGATTACGAGCAGTACTAC. Protein product: CASSYLAADYEQYY.

This clonotype was counted once. V usage is TRBV4-3 and J usage is TRBJ1-1, with a possible D match to TRBD1 (5 bases). Trimming cost V 0 bases and J 0 bases, with 11 bases left between them. This CDR3 has 16 residues. Germline CDR1 LGHNA, CDR2 YSLEER. The CDR3 coding sequence is TGCGCCAGCAGCCAAGATTCAGGGAAAATGAACACTGAAGCTTTCTTT. This encodes CASSQDSGKMNTEAFF.

The chain recombines TRBV10-3 with TRBJ1-2; possible D gene TRBD1, 5 bases. This CDR3 spans 14 amino acids. The germline V gene encodes CDR1 ENHRY and CDR2 SYGVKD. Trimming shortened V by 4 bases and J by 6 bases, and 15 bases separated the two germline ends. This CDR3 is CAISGKGREDGYTF. CDR3 sequence (DNA): TGTGCCATCAGTGGAAAGGGCAGGGAAGATGGCTACACCTTC.

The rearrangement joins TRBV6-5 to TRBJ2-7; 15 nucleotides agree with TRBD2. Near its end, the DNA agrees better with TRBJ2-4, so the J call may be wrong. CDR1 is MNHEY and CDR2 is SVGAGI in the germline V gene. The CDR3 covers 15 residues. The CDR3 nucleotides are TGTGCCAGCAGTGGGAGGACTAGCGGGGGGGACATTCAGTACTTC. Translated, it gives CASSGRTSGGDIQYF.

This sequence joins TRBV7-9 and TRBJ2-3; D is ambiguous. Germline V lookup: CDR1 SEHNR, CDR2 FQNEAQ (reference sequence). The germline V and J ends were trimmed by 2 bases and 0 bases, with 15 bases remaining between them. The CDR3 is made up of 17 amino acids. CDR3: CASSLTSLVPSTDTQYF. In DNA form, the CDR3 reads TGTGCCAGCAGCTTAACAAGTTTAGTCCCTAGCACAGATACGCAGTATTTT.

In its sample, this clonotype was seen a few times. The V and J genes are TRBV3-1 and TRBJ2-7, with TRBD1 identical over 8 bases. Germline V gives CDR1 LGHDT, CDR2 YNNKEL (reference sequence). This CDR3 comprises 14 residues. V was pared by 2 bases and J by 5 bases, with 5 bases of the junction left unmatched. CDR3 coding DNA: TGTGCCAGCAGCCAATCGGACAGGGCCAACGAGCAGTACTTC. This gives the protein CASSQSDRANEQYF.

The rearrangement joins TRBV15 to TRBJ2-1, with D possibly TRBD1 on 6 matching bases. Trimming took off 5 bases at V and 10 bases at J, with 18 bases between the two ends. Per germline, CDR1 LNHNV and CDR2 YYDKDF (reference sequence). The CDR3 length is 14 residues. CDR3 residues: CATSAGTDSYEQFF. The CDR3 region has the DNA TGTGCCACCAGCGCCGGGACGGACAGCTACGAGCAGTTCTTC. The variable domain in full, with the rest retrieved from reference TRBV15 and TRBJ2-1, is DAMVIQNPRYQVTQFGKPVTLSCSQTLNHNVMYWYQQKSSQAPKLLFHYYDKDFNNEADTPDNFQSRRPNTSFCFLDIRSPGLGDTAMYLCATSAGTDSYEQFFGPGTRLTVL.

The chain employs TRBV7-8 and TRBJ1-5; 7 nucleotides match TRBD1. The CDR3 spans 16 residues. The V gene's germline CDR1 is SGHVS and CDR2 FQNEAQ. Trimming removed 1 base from V and 5 bases from J; junction bases left unmatched: 8. The CDR3 protein is CASSLEGANLYQPQHF. CDR3 sequence (DNA): TGTGCCAGCAGCTTAGAGGGGGCGAATCTCTATCAGCCCCAGCATTTT.

This clonotype appeared a single time. Mismatch with germline at one junction end may stem from a read error. The chain uses TRBV20-1 and TRBJ2-2; 8 bases match TRBD2. The CDR3 runs to 17 residues. Germline V gives CDR1 DFQATT, CDR2 SNEGSKA (reference sequence). The CDR3 reads CSAREVTGTRETGELFF. CDR3 coding DNA: TGCAGTGCCAGAGAAGTTACGGGGACTAGGGAGACCGGGGAGCTGTTTTTT.

This chain connects TRBV14 to TRBJ2-3, with D possibly being TRBD2 (5 bases). From germline, CDR1 is SGHDN and CDR2 FVKESK. This CDR3 comprises 15 residues. V lost 4 bases, J lost 2 bases, and 13 bases lay in between. CDR3: CASSRQRLFTDTQYF. The CDR3 nucleotides read TGTGCCAGCAGCCGACAAAGACTATTCACAGATACGCAGTATTTT.

This clonotype was picked up a small number of times. The V call is TRBV29-1, the J call TRBJ2-5; D may be TRBD1 (7 bases). The CDR3 covers 14 residues. The V and J ends lost 4 bases and 1 base respectively, with 13 bases between them. Per the germline V gene, CDR1 is SQVTM and CDR2 is ANQGSEA. The CDR3 loop reads CSVARGTVQETQYF. The CDR3 nucleotides read TGCAGCGTTGCACGGGGGACAGTCCAAGAGACCCAGTACTTC.

This clonotype was observed a single time. The DNA of the CDR3 is TGTGCCAGCAGCCCCTACTACCAAGAGCAGTACTTC. It specifies CASSPYYQEQYF. The J gene is TRBJ2-7, the V gene TRBV7-2; D gene ambiguous. This CDR3 region has 12 residues. The germline V gene has CDR1 SGHTA and CDR2 FQGNSA. Trimming took off 5 bases at V and 7 bases at J, with 12 bases between the two ends.

In this sample, this clonotype turned up a few times. The chain couples TRBV7-9 to TRBJ1-1, with D unclear. The V end lost 8 bases, the J end lost 4 bases, and 8 bases lay between the germline ends. Germline lookup yields CDR1 SEHNR and CDR2 FQNEAQ (reference sequence). The CDR3 has 11 amino acids. Written as DNA, the CDR3 is TGTGCCAGCGCGTGGGGCACTGAAGCTTTCTTT. Protein sequence: CASAWGTEAFF.